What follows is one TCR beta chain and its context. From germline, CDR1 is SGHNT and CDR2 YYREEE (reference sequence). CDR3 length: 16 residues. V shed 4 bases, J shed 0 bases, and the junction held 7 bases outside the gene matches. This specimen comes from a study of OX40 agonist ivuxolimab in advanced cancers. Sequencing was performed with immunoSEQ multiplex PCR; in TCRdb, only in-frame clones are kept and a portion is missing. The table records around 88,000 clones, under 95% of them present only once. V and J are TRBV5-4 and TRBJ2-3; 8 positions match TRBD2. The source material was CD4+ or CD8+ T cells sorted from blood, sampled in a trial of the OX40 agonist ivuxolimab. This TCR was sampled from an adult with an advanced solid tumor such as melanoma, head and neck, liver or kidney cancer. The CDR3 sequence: CASSPGRGGSTDTQYF. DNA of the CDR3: TGTGCCAGCAGCCCCGGACGGGGGGGGAGCACAGATACGCAGTATTTT.